The T cell receptor beta chain under discussion was sequenced for a study of blood T cell repertoires in COVID-19 (TCRdb year 2020). With regard to the full study: Collaborator samples came from the United States, Italy and Spain and covered acute and convalescent phases of COVID-19. The prospective study material was composed of cDNA or gDNA derived from T cells, B-cell-depleted T cells, or PBMCs. Deeply sampled blood TCRbeta repertoires from subjects exposed to, actively infected with, or recovered from COVID-19 were included in the dataset. The repertoires were released in a freely available public database intended as a resource for research on the immune response to SARS-CoV-2. Samples came from the ongoing ImmuneRACE study (first 160 participants) plus 1,254 subjects from 6 global collaborators. Nearly every sample came with metadata listing a de-identified subject ID, COVID-19 status, age in years and sex. Where HLA class I and class II types were available, the types were taken from metadata supplied by the sample provider, not from assay-based typing.

About this clone: Its cognate antigen has yet to be identified. Base qualities were left out, and no much larger clone turns up one base away.

TCRbeta CDR3 regions were amplified from genomic DNA by means of the immunoSEQ Assay, a bias-controlled multiplex PCR. Under the source paper's analysis protocol: The number of nucleated cells in each sample was estimated from the amplification of reference gene primers within the assay. To quantify the absolute abundance of each unique TCRbeta CDR3 rearrangement, sequence reads were collapsed and filtered. For each sample, productive Simpson clonality was calculated as the square root of Simpson's diversity index across productive rearrangements. TCRdb took over this immuneACCESS table, retaining in-frame rearrangements with V and J assigned. Such tables are incomplete; in checked studies, under half of the missing clones stem from an unresolved V gene, and the remainder is unexplained. The V and J calls and clone size come from that table; D and trimming were worked out from the DNA. The sample records around 47,000 clones, roughly 87% of which are singletons. Together, the top ten hold around 25% of the sample.

Whole blood was collected in K2EDTA tubes by collaborating institutions according to the institutions' own protocols. For TCRbeta analysis, collaborators shipped samples as frozen whole blood, isolated PBMCs, or DNA extracted from either of those sample types. Summary of the overall study and its limitations: How much clinical and demographic metadata was included differed by source and by participant, and the metadata was provided uncurated.

CDR1 and CDR2 (SGHNT, YYREEE) derive from the germline V gene (reference sequence). The CDR3 measures 12 amino acids from cysteine to phenylalanine. Only the CDR3 DNA is retained, 36 bases long and in frame from the first base. The V end loses 1 base and the J end loses 8 bases, and a stretch of 9 bases separates them. The chain is encoded by TRBV5-4 joined to TRBJ1-2; TRBD1 is a possible D gene, resting on 5 matching bases. This clonotype was obtained from a woman over 75 in a cohort sampled during active or convalescent COVID-19. The specimen sequenced was peripheral blood. The encoded CDR3 is CASSLRAGGYTF. The DNA reads as follows: TGTGCCAGCAGCTTGAGGGCAGGGGGCTACACCTTC.